The T cell receptor (beta chain) under discussion was sequenced for a study of shared clonotypes between healthy human individuals. On the study more broadly: Each donor contributed plates that comprised three CD4 naive, three CD4 memory, two CD8 naive and one CD8 memory. Study conclusions and caveats: Naive CD4 clonotypes overlapped across a few donors at 4.5% to 5.5%.

Points on this clone: As yet, its antigen is unknown.

CDR3 size: 16 residues. CDR1 is PRHDT, CDR2 FYEKMQ, per germline (reference sequence). V dropped 0 bases and J dropped 3; count of bases not matched to a gene: 7. Cells designated naive CD8 were CD45RO-negative and were positively selected for CCR7, with terminally differentiated effector memory CD45RA+ cells excluded. Roughly 33,000 T cell genomes, or about 0.2 ug DNA, went into the sorted-subset replicate PCRs. TCRdb keeps only in-frame clones here, not all; method: immunoSEQ multiplex PCR. In the table there are approximately 2,200,000 clones, about 92% of which are singletons. This chain joins TRBV13 and TRBJ2-5, with 7 positions matching TRBD1. The source is a man aged 18 to 29 in good health. Some clones in this sample may be carry-over from other donors' samples. The sequenced material came from naive CD8+ T cells from PBMCs. CDR3 amino acids: CASSLGTGTVEETQYF. The CDR3 region has the DNA TGTGCCAGCAGCTTAGGGACAGGGACCGTGGAAGAGACCCAGTACTTC.